The text below deals with one T cell receptor (beta chain). These data are taken from a study of blood T cell repertoires in COVID-19. Sequenced by immunoSEQ multiplex PCR; TCRdb stores in-frame clones only, minus some. Seen here are approximately 280,000 clones, roughly 86% observed once, and the top ten hold around 2.4%. The receptor was isolated from a woman aged 18-29 years who had recovered from COVID-19. The material sequenced was PBMCs or T cells enriched from blood (not recorded which).

The DNA of the CDR3 is TGCGCCAGCAGCCCCCAGGGGGGCGGGGACTACGAGCAGTACTTC. Its protein product is CASSPQGGGDYEQYF. The chain links TRBV5-1 to TRBJ2-7, with D possibly being TRBD1 (7 bases). The CDR3 consists of 15 residues. Germline-derived CDR1 and CDR2 are SGHRS and YFSETQ. V lost 4 bases, J lost 3 bases, and 17 bases lay in between.